This T cell receptor (beta chain) was captured by sequencing in a study of Ad26.COV2.S vaccination and SARS-CoV-2 variants. Whole-study context: The authors gave Ad26.COV2.S intramuscularly, either once or twice 56 days apart.

Stated treatment: roughly 19 received Ad26.COV2.S at low or high dose, single or two shots; about 5 received placebo; per-sample allocation not given. The samples were gathered on day 63 after the first injection of vaccine or placebo. Boston provided a donor who was an adult aged 18-55 years. It was Wuhan-strain SARS-CoV-2 spike that the Ad26 vaccine vector expressed. General study results and limits: For non-spike TCRs, breadth in vaccine recipients resembled that in placebo recipients.

TCRdb keeps only in-frame clones here, not all; method: immunoSEQ multiplex PCR. Of over 400,000 clones detected, roughly 90% appear once; the ten largest clones hold around 1.7%. The CDR3 is 16 residues long. The V and J ends lost 0 bases and 3 bases respectively, with 14 bases between them. Looked up from germline, CDR1 is MNHEY and CDR2 is SVGAGI. Comments on this clone: No antigen is known for it.

This clonotype was sampled from a person aged 18-60 years who received the Ad26.COV2.S COVID-19 vaccine or a placebo. This specimen was peripheral blood, taken in a trial of Ad26.COV2.S vaccine versus placebo. The chain is built from TRBV6-5 and TRBJ2-5, with TRBD1 as a possible D gene (6 bases). CDR3 residues: CASSYSPGTSEETQYF. The DNA of the CDR3 is TGTGCCAGCAGTTACTCGCCCGGGACATCGGAAGAGACCCAGTACTTC.